Listed here is a single T cell receptor (beta chain). The antigen is not known. Sequence at one end of the junction differs from germline and may be a read error. This specimen comes from a study of blood T cells in healthy people across ages. It was with a sample-barcoded 5' primer and a J-beta primer mix that a second PCR of about 6 to 12 cycles was run. The authors tagged each cDNA molecule using a template-switch adaptor with 12 random nucleotides. TCRdb redid the calling of the 5' RACE reads with MiXCR, one entry per CDR3 protein. The profile shows about 800,000 distinct CDR3 sequences, 20% to 30% of them singletons. Study-level findings and limits: Age advanced and TCR beta diversity per million T cells fell, roughly linearly.

The CDR3 extends over 16 amino acids. Germline-derived CDR1 and CDR2 are LGHNA and YSLEER. These sequences were also reported in another study, on T cells of mothers and their children. That source notes: Thymic selection molds TCR recombination output in a comparable way in related and unrelated pairs.

The rearrangement joins TRBV4-3 to TRBJ1-1; D not resolved. Sequenced sample: blood. The clonotype comes from a boy aged 5-17 years in good health. CDR3 loop: CTSSQVKTFSSPEAFF. CDR3 DNA sequence: TGCACCAGCAGCCAAGTGAAAACATTCTCTAGTCCTGAAGCTTTCTTT.